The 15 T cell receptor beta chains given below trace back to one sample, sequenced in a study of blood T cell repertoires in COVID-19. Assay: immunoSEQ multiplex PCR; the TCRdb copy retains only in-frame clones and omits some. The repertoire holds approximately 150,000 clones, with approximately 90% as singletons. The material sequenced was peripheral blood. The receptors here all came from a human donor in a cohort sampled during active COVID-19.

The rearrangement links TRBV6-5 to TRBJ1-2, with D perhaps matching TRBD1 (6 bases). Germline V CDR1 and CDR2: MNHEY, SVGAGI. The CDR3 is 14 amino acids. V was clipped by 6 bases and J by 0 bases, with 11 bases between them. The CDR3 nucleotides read TGTGCCAGCAGGCAACAGGGATCTAACTATGGCTACACCTTC. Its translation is CASRQQGSNYGYTF.

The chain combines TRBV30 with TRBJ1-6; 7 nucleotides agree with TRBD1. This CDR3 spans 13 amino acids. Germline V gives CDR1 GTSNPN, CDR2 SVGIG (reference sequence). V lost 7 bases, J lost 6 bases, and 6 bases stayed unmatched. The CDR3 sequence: CALIRGSNSPLHF. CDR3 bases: TGTGCCTTAATCAGGGGGAGTAATTCACCCCTCCACTTT. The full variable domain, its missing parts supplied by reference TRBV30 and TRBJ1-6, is SQTIHQWPATLVQPVGSPLSLECTVEGTSNPNLYWYRQAAGRGLQLLFYSVGIGQISSEVPQNLSASRPQDRQFILSSKKLLLSDSGFYLCALIRGSNSPLHFGNGTRLTVT.

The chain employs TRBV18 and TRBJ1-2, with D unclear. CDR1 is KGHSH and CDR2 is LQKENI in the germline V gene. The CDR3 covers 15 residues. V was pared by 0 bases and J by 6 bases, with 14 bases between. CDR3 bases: TGTGCCAGCTCACCACCCGGTTTGGCAGGCAATGGCTACACCTTC. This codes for CASSPPGLAGNGYTF.

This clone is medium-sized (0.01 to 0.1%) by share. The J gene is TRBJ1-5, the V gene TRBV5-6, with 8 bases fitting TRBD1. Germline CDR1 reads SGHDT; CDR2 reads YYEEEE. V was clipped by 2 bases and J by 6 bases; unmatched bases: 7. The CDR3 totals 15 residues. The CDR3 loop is CASSLGTGRGQPQHF. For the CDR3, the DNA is TGTGCCAGCAGCTTAGGGACAGGTCGGGGTCAGCCCCAGCATTTT.

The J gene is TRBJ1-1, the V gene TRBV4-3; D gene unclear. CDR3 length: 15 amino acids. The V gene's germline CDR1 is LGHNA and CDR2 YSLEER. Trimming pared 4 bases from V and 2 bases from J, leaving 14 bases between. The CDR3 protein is CASSLRGGYNTEAFF. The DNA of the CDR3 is TGCGCCAGCAGCCTCCGGGGAGGGTATAACACTGAAGCTTTCTTT.

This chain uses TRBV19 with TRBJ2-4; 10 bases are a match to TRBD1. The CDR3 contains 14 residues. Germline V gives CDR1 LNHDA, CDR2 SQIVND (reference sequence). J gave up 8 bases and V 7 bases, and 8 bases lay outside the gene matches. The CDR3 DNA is TGTGCCAGTATGGACAGGGGGACTCGGCACATTCAGTACTTC. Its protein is CASMDRGTRHIQYF.

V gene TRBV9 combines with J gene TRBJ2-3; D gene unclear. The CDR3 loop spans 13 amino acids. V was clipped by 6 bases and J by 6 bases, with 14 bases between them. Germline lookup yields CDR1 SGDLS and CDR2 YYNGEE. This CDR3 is CASTVAPTDTQYF. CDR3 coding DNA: TGTGCCAGCACCGTGGCCCCCACGGATACGCAGTATTTT.

The CDR3 DNA is TGTGCCAGCAGCTCGGGACTAGCGCAGACCCAGTACTTC. This translates into CASSSGLAQTQYF. The chain carries TRBV11-2 and TRBJ2-5, with 10 bases that match TRBD2. From germline, CDR1 is SGHAT and CDR2 FQNNGV. The CDR3 sequence is 13 residues long. Losses at the gene ends were 4 bases for V and 6 bases for J; bases not matched to a gene: 2. The whole variable domain, remainder taken from reference TRBV11-2 and TRBJ2-5, is EAGVAQSPRYKIIEKRQSVAFWCNPISGHATLYWYQQILGQGPKLLIQFQNNGVVDDSQLPKDRFSAERLKGVDSTLKIQPAKLEDSAVYLCASSSGLAQTQYFGPGTRLLVL.

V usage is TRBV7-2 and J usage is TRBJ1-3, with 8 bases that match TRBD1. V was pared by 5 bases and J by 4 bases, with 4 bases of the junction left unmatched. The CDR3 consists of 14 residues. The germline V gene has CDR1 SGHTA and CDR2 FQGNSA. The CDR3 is CASSPDRVGNTIYF. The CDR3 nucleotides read TGTGCCAGCAGCCCGGACAGGGTCGGAAACACCATATATTTT.

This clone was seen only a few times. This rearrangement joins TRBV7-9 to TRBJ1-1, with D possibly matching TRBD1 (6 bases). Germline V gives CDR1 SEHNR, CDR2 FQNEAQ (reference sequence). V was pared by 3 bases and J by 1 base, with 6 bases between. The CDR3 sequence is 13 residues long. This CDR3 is CASSLGQNTEAFF. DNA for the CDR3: TGTGCCAGCAGCTTGGGACAGAACACTGAAGCTTTCTTT. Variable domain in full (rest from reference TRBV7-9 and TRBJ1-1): DTGVSQNPRHKITKRGQNVTFRCDPISEHNRLYWYRQTLGQGPEFLTYFQNEAQLEKSRLLSDRFSAERPKGSFSTLEIQRTEQGDSAMYLCASSLGQNTEAFFGQGTRLTVV.

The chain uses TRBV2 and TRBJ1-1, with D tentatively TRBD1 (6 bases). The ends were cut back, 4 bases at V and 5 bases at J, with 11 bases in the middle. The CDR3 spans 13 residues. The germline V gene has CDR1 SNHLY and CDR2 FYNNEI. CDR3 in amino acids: CASSGGGRTEAFF. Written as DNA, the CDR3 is TGTGCCAGCAGTGGAGGGGGACGGACTGAAGCTTTCTTT.

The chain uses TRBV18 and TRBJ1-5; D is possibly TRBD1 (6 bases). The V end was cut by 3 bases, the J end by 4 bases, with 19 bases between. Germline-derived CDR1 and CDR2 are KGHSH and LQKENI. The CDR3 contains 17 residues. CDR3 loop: CASSPQGGVLGNQPQHF. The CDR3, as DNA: TGTGCCAGCTCACCCCAAGGGGGGGTTCTAGGGAATCAGCCCCAGCATTTT.

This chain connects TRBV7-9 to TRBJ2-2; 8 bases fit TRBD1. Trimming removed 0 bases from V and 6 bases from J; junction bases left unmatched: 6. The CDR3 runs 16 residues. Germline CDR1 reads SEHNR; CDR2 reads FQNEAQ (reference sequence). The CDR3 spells CASSLASQGEAGELFF. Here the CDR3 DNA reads TGTGCCAGCAGCTTAGCCTCACAGGGGGAGGCCGGGGAGCTGTTTTTT. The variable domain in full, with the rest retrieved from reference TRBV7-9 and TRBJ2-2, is DTGVSQNPRHKITKRGQNVTFRCDPISEHNRLYWYRQTLGQGPEFLTYFQNEAQLEKSRLLSDRFSAERPKGSFSTLEIQRTEQGDSAMYLCASSLASQGEAGELFFGEGSRLTVL.

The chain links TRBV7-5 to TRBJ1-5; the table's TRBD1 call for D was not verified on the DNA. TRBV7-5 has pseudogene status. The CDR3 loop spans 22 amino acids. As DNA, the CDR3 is TGTGTCAGAAGCTCCGGTTTTTACGGCAGTTGTCCGGGACAGGGTTACAATCAGCCCCAGCATTTT. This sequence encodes CVRSSGFYGSCPGQGYNQPQHF.

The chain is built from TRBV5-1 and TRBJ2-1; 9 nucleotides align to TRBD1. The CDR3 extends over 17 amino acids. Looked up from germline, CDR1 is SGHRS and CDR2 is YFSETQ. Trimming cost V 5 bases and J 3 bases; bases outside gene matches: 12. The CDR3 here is CASRTGTGLRNYNEQFF. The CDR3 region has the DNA TGCGCCAGCAGGACAGGGACAGGGCTGAGAAACTACAATGAGCAGTTCTTC. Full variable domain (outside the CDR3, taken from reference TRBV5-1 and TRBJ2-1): KAGVTQTPRYLIKTRGQQVTLSCSPISGHRSVSWYQQTPGQGLQFLFEYFSETQRNKGNFPGRFSGRQFSNSRSEMNVSTLELGDSALYLCASRTGTGLRNYNEQFFGPGTRLTVL.